Listed here is a single T cell receptor (beta chain). Its antigen is unknown. The CDR3 consists of 14 residues. V was clipped by 5 bases and J by 0 bases, with 10 bases between them. Germline CDR1 reads KGHSH; CDR2 reads LQKENI. Time point reported: newly diagnosed, previously untreated cHL patient sample. Purified CD4+ T cells were obtained from thawed PBMCs through magnetic negative selection. The source of the sample is a study of PD-1 blockade in classical Hodgkin lymphoma. Findings and limits, study-wide: The study reported lower baseline TCR diversity in newly diagnosed patients than in healthy donors.

TCRdb's copy holds only in-frame clones and misses some; the assay was immunoSEQ multiplex PCR. This sample yields around 27,000 clones, of which around 90% are seen a single time; about 0.32% belongs to the top ten. The sequencing sample was made of CD4+ T cells from blood. The TCR comes from a human donor with classical Hodgkin lymphoma. The rearrangement joins TRBV18 to TRBJ1-1; D call uncertain. CDR3 in amino acids: CASSASSLNTEAFF. As DNA, the CDR3 is TGTGCCAGCTCAGCGAGTAGCCTGAACACTGAAGCTTTCTTT.